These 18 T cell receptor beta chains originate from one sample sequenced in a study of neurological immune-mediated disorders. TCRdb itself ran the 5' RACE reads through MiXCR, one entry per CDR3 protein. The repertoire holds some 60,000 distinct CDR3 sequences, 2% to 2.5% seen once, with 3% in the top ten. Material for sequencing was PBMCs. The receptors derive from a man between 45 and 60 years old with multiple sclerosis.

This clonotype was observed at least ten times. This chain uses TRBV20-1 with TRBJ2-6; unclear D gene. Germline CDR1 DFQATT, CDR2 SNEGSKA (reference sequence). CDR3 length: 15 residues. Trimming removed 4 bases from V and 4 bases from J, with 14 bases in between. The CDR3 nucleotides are TGCAGTGCTACCGGGCTGGTGAGAGGGGCCAACGTCCTGACTTTC. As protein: CSATGLVRGANVLTF.

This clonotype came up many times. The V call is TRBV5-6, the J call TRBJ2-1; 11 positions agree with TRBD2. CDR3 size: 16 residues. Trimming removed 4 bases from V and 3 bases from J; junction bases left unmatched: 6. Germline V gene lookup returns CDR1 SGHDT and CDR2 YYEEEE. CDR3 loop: CASSPPLAGVYNEQFF. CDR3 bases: TGTGCCAGCAGCCCCCCACTAGCGGGGGTCTACAATGAGCAGTTCTTC.

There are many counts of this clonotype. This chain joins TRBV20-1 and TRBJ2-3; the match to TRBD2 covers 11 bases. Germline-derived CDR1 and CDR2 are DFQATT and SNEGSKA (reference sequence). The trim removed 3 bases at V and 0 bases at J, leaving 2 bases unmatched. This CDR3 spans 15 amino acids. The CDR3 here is CSARRLAGSTDTQYF. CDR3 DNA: TGCAGTGCTAGGCGACTAGCGGGGAGCACAGATACGCAGTATTTT.

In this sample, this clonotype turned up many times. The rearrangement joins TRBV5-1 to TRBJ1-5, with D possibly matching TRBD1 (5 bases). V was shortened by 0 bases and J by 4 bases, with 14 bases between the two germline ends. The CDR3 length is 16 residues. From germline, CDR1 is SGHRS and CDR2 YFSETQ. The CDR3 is CASSLGWGDRNQPQHF. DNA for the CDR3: TGCGCCAGCAGCTTGGGATGGGGGGATAGGAATCAGCCCCAGCATTTT.

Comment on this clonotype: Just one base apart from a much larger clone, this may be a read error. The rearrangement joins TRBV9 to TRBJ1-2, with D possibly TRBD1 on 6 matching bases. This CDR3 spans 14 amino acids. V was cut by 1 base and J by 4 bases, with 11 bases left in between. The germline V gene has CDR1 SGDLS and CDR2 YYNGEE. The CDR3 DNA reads TGTGCCAGCAGCGTAAGGGGGGCAGGCTATGGCTACACCTTC. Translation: CASSVRGAGYGYTF.

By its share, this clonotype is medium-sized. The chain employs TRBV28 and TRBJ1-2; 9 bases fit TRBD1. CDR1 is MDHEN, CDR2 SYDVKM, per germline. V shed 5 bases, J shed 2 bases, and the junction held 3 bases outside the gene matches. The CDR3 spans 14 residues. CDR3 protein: CASSPGQGNYGYTF. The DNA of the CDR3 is TGTGCCAGCAGTCCGGGACAGGGAAACTATGGCTACACCTTC.

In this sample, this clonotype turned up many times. CDR3 in DNA: TGTGCCAGCAGTTTAGCGATCCAACGGTCTGGCTACACCTTC. Its protein is CASSLAIQRSGYTF. This rearrangement joins TRBV12-3 or TRBV12-4 to TRBJ1-2; D not certain. The CDR3 contains 14 residues. V shed 0 bases and J shed 7 bases, with 12 bases lying between them.

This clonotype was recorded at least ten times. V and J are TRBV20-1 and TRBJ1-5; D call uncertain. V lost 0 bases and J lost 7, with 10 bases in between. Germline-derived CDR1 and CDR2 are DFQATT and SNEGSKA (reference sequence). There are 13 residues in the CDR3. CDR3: CSARDTPGQPQHF. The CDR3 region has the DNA TGCAGTGCTAGAGATACCCCTGGGCAGCCCCAGCATTTT.

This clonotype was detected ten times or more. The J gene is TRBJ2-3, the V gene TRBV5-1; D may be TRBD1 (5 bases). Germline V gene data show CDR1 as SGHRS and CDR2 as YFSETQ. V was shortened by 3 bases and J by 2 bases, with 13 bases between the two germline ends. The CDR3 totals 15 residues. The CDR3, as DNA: TGCGCCAGCAGCTCCGCAGGGATGAACACAGATACGCAGTATTTT. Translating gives CASSSAGMNTDTQYF.

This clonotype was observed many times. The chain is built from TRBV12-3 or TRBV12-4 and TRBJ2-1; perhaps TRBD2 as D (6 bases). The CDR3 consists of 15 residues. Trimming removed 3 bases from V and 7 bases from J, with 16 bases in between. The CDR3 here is CASSFPGRIGNEQFF. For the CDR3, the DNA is TGTGCCAGCAGTTTTCCGGGGAGGATTGGGAATGAGCAGTTCTTC.

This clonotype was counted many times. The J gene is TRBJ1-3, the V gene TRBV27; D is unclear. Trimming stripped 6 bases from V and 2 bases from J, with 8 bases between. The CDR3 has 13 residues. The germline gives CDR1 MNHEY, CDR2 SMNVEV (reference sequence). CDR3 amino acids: CASRRATGNTIYF. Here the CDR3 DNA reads TGTGCCAGCAGGAGGGCTACTGGAAACACCATATATTTT.

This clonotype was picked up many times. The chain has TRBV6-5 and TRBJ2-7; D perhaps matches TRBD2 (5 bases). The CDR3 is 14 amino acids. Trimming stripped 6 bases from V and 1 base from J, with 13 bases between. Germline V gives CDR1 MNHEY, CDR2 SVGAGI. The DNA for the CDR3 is TGTGCCAGCAGCCGCCGGGGTCTGTCCTACGAGCAGTACTTC. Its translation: CASSRRGLSYEQYF.

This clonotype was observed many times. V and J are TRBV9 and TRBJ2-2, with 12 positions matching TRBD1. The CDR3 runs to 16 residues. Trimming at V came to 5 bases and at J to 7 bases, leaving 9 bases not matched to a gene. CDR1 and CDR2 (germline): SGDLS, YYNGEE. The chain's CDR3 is CASSGRDRGRDGELFF. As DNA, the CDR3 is TGTGCCAGCAGTGGCCGGGACAGGGGGCGAGACGGGGAGCTGTTTTTT.

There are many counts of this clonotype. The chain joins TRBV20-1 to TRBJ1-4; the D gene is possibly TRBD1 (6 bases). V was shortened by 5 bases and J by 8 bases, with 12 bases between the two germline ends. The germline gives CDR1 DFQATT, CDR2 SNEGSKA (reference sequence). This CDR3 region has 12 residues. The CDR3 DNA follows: TGCAGTGCTGGGACACTAAAAGAAAAACTGTTTTTT. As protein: CSAGTLKEKLFF.

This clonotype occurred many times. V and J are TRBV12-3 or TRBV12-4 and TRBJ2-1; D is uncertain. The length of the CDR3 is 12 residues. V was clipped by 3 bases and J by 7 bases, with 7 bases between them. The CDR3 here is CASSFIGNEQFF. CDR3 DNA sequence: TGTGCCAGCAGTTTTATCGGGAATGAGCAGTTCTTC.

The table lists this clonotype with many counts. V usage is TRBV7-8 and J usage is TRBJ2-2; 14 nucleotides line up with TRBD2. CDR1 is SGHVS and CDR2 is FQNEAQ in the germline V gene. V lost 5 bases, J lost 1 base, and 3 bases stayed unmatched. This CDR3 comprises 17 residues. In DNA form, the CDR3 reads TGTGCCAGCAGCCAGACTAGCGGGGGGGTGAACACCGGGGAGCTGTTTTTT. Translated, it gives CASSQTSGGVNTGELFF.

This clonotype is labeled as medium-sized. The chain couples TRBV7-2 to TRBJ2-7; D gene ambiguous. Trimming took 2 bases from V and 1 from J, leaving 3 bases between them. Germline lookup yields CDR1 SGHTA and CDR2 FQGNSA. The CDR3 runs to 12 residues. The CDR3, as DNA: TGTGCCAGCAGCTTATCATCCTACGAGCAGTACTTC. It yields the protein CASSLSSYEQYF. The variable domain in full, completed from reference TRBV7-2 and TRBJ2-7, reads GAGVSQSPSNKVTEKGKDVELRCDPISGHTALYWYRQSLGQGLEFLIYFQGNSAPDKSGLPSDRFSAERTGGSVSTLTIQRTQQEDSAVYLCASSLSSYEQYFGPGTRLTVT.

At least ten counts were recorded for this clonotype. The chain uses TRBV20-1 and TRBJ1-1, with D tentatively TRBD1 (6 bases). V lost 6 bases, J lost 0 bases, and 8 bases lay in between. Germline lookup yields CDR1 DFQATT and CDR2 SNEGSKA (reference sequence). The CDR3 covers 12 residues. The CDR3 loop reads CSAGGMNTEAFF. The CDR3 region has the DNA TGCAGTGCGGGGGGCATGAACACTGAAGCTTTCTTT.